This entry lists 19 T cell receptor beta chains sequenced from one sample in a study of CXCR3-negative and CXCR3-positive naive CD8 T cells. These receptors' antigens are unknown. Whole-study findings and limits: CXCR3-positive naive cells carried more hydrophobic TRB CDR3s than CXCR3-negative ones.

The authors prepared UMI-labeled TRB cDNA libraries by 5' RACE. TCRdb reprocessed the 5' RACE reads, keeping one entry per CDR3 protein, no DNA. The sample includes tens of thousands of distinct CDR3 sequences. Sequencing input: naive CXCR3+ CD8+ T cells from blood. Subset: CD45RO-CCR7+CD27+CD95- naive CD8+ T cells expressing CXCR3 (TNR3+). Receptors originate from a human donor in good health. Some clones in this sample may be carry-over from other donors' samples.

CDR3 region: CSVADLGGEQYF. V usage is TRBV29-1 and J usage is TRBJ2-7; lacking DNA, the TRBD2 call made by TCRdb goes unchecked. CDR3 length: 12 amino acids. Germline CDR1 and CDR2: SQVTM and ANQGSEA.

The chain couples TRBV20-1 to TRBJ2-5; without DNA, the TCRdb call of TRBD1 cannot be checked. Germline V gene sequence: CDR1 DFQATT, CDR2 SNEGSKA (reference sequence). The CDR3 is made up of 15 amino acids. The CDR3 protein is CSATSWGTDQETQYF.

V gene TRBV7-2 combines with J gene TRBJ2-5. The CDR3 has 14 residues. Germline-derived CDR1 and CDR2 are SGHTA and FQGNSA. The CDR3 is CASSLILAQETQYF.

V and J are TRBV6-2 or TRBV6-3 and TRBJ2-3; as DNA is missing, the TRBD1 call by TCRdb cannot be tested. Looked up from germline, CDR1 is MNHEY and CDR2 is SVGEGT. This CDR3 comprises 15 residues. The CDR3 protein is CASGRDRMSTDTQYF.

The chain joins TRBV14 to TRBJ2-2; TCRdb's D call of TRBD1 is untestable without DNA. This CDR3 spans 17 amino acids. Germline V gene lookup returns CDR1 SGHDN and CDR2 FVKESK. CDR3 loop: CASSPPVGGDNTGELFF.

The V call is TRBV7-7, the J call TRBJ2-5. Per germline, CDR1 SSHAT and CDR2 FNYEAQ (reference sequence). The CDR3 loop spans 15 amino acids. The CDR3 loop is CASSLTVFPEETKYF. The whole variable domain, filled in from reference TRBV7-7 and TRBJ2-5, reads GAGVSQSPRYKVTKRGQDVTLRCDPISSHATLYWYQQALGQGPEFLTYFNYEAQPDKSGLPSDRFSAERPEGSISTLTIQRTEQRDSAMYRCASSLTVFPEETKYFGPGTRLLVL.

The CDR3 is CASSDREGYTEAFF. The rearrangement links TRBV5-5 to TRBJ1-1; as DNA is missing, the TRBD1 call by TCRdb cannot be tested. There are 14 residues in the CDR3. CDR1 and CDR2 from the germline V gene are SGHKS and YYEKEE (reference sequence).

The chain recombines TRBV7-9 with TRBJ2-7. The CDR3 loop spans 12 amino acids. Germline V CDR1 and CDR2: SEHNR, FQNEAQ (reference sequence). CDR3 in amino acids: CARSLGFYEQYF.

The genes are TRBV28 and TRBJ2-3; TCRdb selects TRBD1, and the lack of DNA leaves this call unchecked. The CDR3 extends over 15 amino acids. Germline assignment: CDR1 MDHEN and CDR2 SYDVKM. The CDR3 sequence: CASGSGGRVGDTQYF.

The chain joins TRBV10-3 to TRBJ2-7; TCRdb picks TRBD1, but there is no DNA to check that call. This CDR3 contains 13 residues. CDR1 is ENHRY and CDR2 is SYGVKD in the germline V gene. The CDR3: CAISRDSTYEQYF.

V usage is TRBV9 and J usage is TRBJ2-5; TCRdb's D gene call, TRBD1, goes unchecked for lack of DNA. Per the germline V gene, CDR1 is SGDLS and CDR2 is YYNGEE. The length of the CDR3 is 15 residues. This CDR3 reads CASSVGDSEQETQYF.

The chain combines TRBV6-5 with TRBJ2-1; the D gene TCRdb calls, TRBD2, cannot be checked with no DNA. CDR1 is MNHEY and CDR2 is SVGAGI in the germline V gene. The CDR3 runs to 15 residues. CDR3 region: CASSYRLAGAYEQFF.

The V call is TRBV19, the J call TRBJ1-1. The CDR3 spans 13 residues. CDR1 is LNHDA, CDR2 SQIVND, per germline (reference sequence). The CDR3 loop is CASSETMNTEAFF.

The rearrangement joins TRBV7-9 to TRBJ1-1. There are 11 residues in the CDR3. Germline CDR1 is SEHNR and CDR2 is FQNEAQ (reference sequence). The CDR3 reads CASSLAGKAFF.

This chain joins TRBV29-1 and TRBJ2-1. This CDR3 spans 13 amino acids. Germline V CDR1 and CDR2: SQVTM, ANQGSEA. CDR3: CSVERGTYNEQFF.

The chain combines TRBV28 with TRBJ1-2. CDR1 is MDHEN and CDR2 is SYDVKM in the germline V gene. This CDR3 has 14 amino acids. The CDR3 loop is CASSPTGSFYGYTF.

The chain links TRBV28 to TRBJ1-1. Germline V lookup: CDR1 MDHEN, CDR2 SYDVKM. CDR3 length: 13 residues. The CDR3 region is CASSPTVSAEAFF.

The chain is built from TRBV2 and TRBJ2-7; checking the TCRdb D call of TRBD1 is not possible without DNA. Germline V gene sequence: CDR1 SNHLY, CDR2 FYNNEI. CDR3 length: 14 residues. The CDR3 loop reads CASSKGTGGRDGYF.

The gene calls are TRBV20-1 and TRBJ2-1; TCRdb returns TRBD2, unconfirmable since there is no DNA. This CDR3 comprises 14 residues. The V gene's germline CDR1 is DFQATT and CDR2 SNEGSKA (reference sequence). CDR3 loop: CSASSGSSYNEQFF.